This T cell receptor beta chain emerged from a study of PD-1 blockade in classical Hodgkin lymphoma. The data were produced by immunoSEQ multiplex PCR, yet TCRdb's version contains in-frame clones alone and is incomplete. In the table there are 20,000 to 30,000 clones, about 76% of which are singletons. There are 14 residues in the CDR3. V trimming: 6 bases; J trimming: 2 bases; junction bases outside the gene matches: 4. CDR1 is SNHLY, CDR2 FYNNEI, per germline. Every one of the patients relapsed after autologous stem cell transplantation (brentuximab vedotin exposure was variable). Sequencing was performed on peripheral blood mononuclear cells (PBMCs), taken before the second cycle of nivolumab. This chain links TRBV2 with TRBJ2-7, with 10 positions matching TRBD2. The sequence was collected from a human donor with classical Hodgkin lymphoma. For the CDR3, the DNA is TGTGCCAGCAGGCGGACTAGCGGAACCTACGAGCAGTACTTC. This encodes CASRRTSGTYEQYF.